The entry below describes one T cell receptor (beta chain). This entry is derived from a study of blood T cell repertoires in COVID-19. Assay: immunoSEQ multiplex PCR; the TCRdb copy retains only in-frame clones and omits some. Of 250,000 or so clones detected, 80% to 95% appear once; the ten largest clones hold roughly 2.8%. From germline, CDR1 is ENHRY and CDR2 SYGVKD. The trim removed 0 bases at V and 1 base at J, leaving 5 bases unmatched. The CDR3 has 16 residues. The source of this sequence is a middle-aged man who had been exposed to COVID-19. The sample consisted of PBMCs or T cells enriched from blood (not recorded which). The chain uses TRBV10-3 and TRBJ1-2; 7 nucleotides line up with TRBD1. The CDR3 DNA is TGTGCCATCAGTGAGTCGAGGGGGCGAAATAACTATGGCTACACCTTC. It is translated as CAISESRGRNNYGYTF.